The rows below give T cell receptor beta chains drawn from one sample of a study of response to subunit inactivated influenza vaccine. TCRdb fed the RT-PCR reads into MiXCR, producing one record per CDR3 protein. The table includes roughly 500,000 distinct CDR3 sequences, 20% to 25% detected once. These sequences were also reported in another study, on T cells expressing NK-cell markers.

Material: CD4+ T cells sorted from PBMCs, obtained approximately 13 days after vaccination. The receptor set was obtained from a man between 50 and 59 years old who received an inactivated influenza vaccine. CDR3s leave out the opening cysteine and the closing phenylalanine or tryptophan. Fields, in order: J gene, V gene, CDR3 protein.

J: TRBJ2-2
V: TRBV7-9
CDR3: ASSSRGEGKTAELF

J: TRBJ1-2
V: TRBV7-8
CDR3: ASSLRAAPDYGYT

J: TRBJ1-2
V: TRBV5-6
CDR3: ASSVGQAPYGYT

J: TRBJ1-4
V: TRBV20-1
CDR3: SARIGSRATNEKLF

J: TRBJ2-7
V: TRBV30
CDR3: AWSVYGLGGDYEQY

J: TRBJ2-1
V: TRBV7-3
CDR3: ASSLISSGSSAEQF

J: TRBJ2-7
V: TRBV7-9
CDR3: ASSLGTWYEQY

J: TRBJ2-3
V: TRBV7-2
CDR3: ASSFSVTDTQY

J: TRBJ2-2
V: TRBV30
CDR3: AWSFSGTAGELF

J: TRBJ2-1
V: TRBV7-9
CDR3: ASSPGLAGLYNEQF

J: TRBJ2-7
V: TRBV24-1
CDR3: ATSDLLRETYEQY

J: TRBJ2-5
V: TRBV7-2
CDR3: ASSLAALGQETQY

J: TRBJ2-1
V: TRBV4-3
CDR3: ASSQRLAGLYNEQF

J: TRBJ2-7
V: TRBV7-9
CDR3: ASSSPWDADYEQY

J: TRBJ2-7
V: TRBV5-1
CDR3: ASRYRDKTYEQY

J: TRBJ2-5
V: TRBV2
CDR3: ASSALAGLGETQY

J: TRBJ2-7
V: TRBV7-2
CDR3: ASSSTGTSGNEQY

J: TRBJ2-7
V: TRBV15
CDR3: ATSTRDSQFYEQY

J: TRBJ2-1
V: TRBV24-1
CDR3: ATSDFTGATNEQF

J: TRBJ2-7
V: TRBV12-3/TRBV12-4
CDR3: ASSYRTSGIHEQY

J: TRBJ2-1
V: TRBV12-3/TRBV12-4
CDR3: ASRLSGRVGRNEQF

J: TRBJ2-7
V: TRBV6-2/TRBV6-3
CDR3: ASSYSKGTAYEQY

J: TRBJ2-6
V: TRBV10-3
CDR3: AISEGGDAAVLT

J: TRBJ1-5
V: TRBV30
CDR3: AWDPPGHSNQPQH

J: TRBJ2-1
V: TRBV24-1
CDR3: ATESGGLYNEQF

J: TRBJ2-7
V: TRBV5-1
CDR3: ASSLAGLAQAYEQY

J: TRBJ1-1
V: TRBV6-1
CDR3: ASRPTGQGNTEAF

J: TRBJ2-2
V: TRBV28
CDR3: ASSLPRAGVGELF

J: TRBJ2-3
V: TRBV15
CDR3: ATSRGGHGSADTQY

J: TRBJ2-5
V: TRBV25-1
CDR3: ASSEYSGQGSGRALQTQY

J: TRBJ2-1
V: TRBV9
CDR3: ASSVVAEVYYNEQF

J: TRBJ2-6
V: TRBV20-1
CDR3: SAIGGVLTGANVLT

J: TRBJ2-7
V: TRBV5-1
CDR3: ASSQRLADTYEQY

J: TRBJ2-5
V: TRBV4-3
CDR3: ASSPEGVAGTQETQY

J: TRBJ2-7
V: TRBV18
CDR3: ASSPYAGPYEQY

J: TRBJ1-1
V: TRBV18
CDR3: ASSPLEGAKPEAF

J: TRBJ2-4
V: TRBV5-1
CDR3: ASSLVGQGGNIQY

J: TRBJ2-7
V: TRBV2
CDR3: ASSRGAGYEQY

J: TRBJ2-1
V: TRBV3-1
CDR3: ASSQAGRDEQF

J: TRBJ2-1
V: TRBV29-1
CDR3: SVDVGRANEQF

J: TRBJ2-5
V: TRBV6-7
CDR3: ATLLQETQY

J: TRBJ2-3
V: TRBV7-7
CDR3: ASSGGLGDTQY

J: TRBJ2-3
V: TRBV9
CDR3: ASNTDTQY

J: TRBJ2-1
V: TRBV20-1
CDR3: SARDTSGSMYEQF

J: TRBJ2-3
V: TRBV7-2
CDR3: ASSLQAGGADTQY

J: TRBJ2-3
V: TRBV18
CDR3: ASSPSGTLGTNTQY

J: TRBJ1-3
V: TRBV2
CDR3: ASSLDAYTIY

J: TRBJ2-1
V: TRBV6-2/TRBV6-3
CDR3: ASSSPGTGTNEQF

J: TRBJ2-1
V: TRBV14
CDR3: ASSQEAGYNEQF

J: TRBJ1-5
V: TRBV29-1
CDR3: SVRTGLGQPQH

J: TRBJ2-1
V: TRBV20-1
CDR3: SASGAESYNEQF

J: TRBJ2-3
V: TRBV5-1
CDR3: ASSFRDSDTDTQY

J: TRBJ2-2
V: TRBV12-3/TRBV12-4
CDR3: ATWGRGFTGELF

J: TRBJ2-3
V: TRBV30
CDR3: AWSNVGGGATNTQY

J: TRBJ2-3
V: TRBV5-1
CDR3: ASSGTNEDTQY

J: TRBJ1-2
V: TRBV7-9
CDR3: ASSKDRAEGYT

J: TRBJ2-4
V: TRBV18
CDR3: ASSQGTVNIQY